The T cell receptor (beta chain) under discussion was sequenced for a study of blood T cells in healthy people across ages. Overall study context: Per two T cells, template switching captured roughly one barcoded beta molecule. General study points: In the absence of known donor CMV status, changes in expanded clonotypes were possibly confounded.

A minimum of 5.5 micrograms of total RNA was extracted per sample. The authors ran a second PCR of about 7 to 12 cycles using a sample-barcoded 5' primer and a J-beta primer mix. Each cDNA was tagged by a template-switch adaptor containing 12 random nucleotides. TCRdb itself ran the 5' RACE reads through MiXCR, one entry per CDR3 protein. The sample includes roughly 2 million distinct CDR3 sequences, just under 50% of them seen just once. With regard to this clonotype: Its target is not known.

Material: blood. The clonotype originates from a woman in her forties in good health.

The CDR3 is CSAGGTGDQPQHF. In DNA form, the CDR3 reads TGCAGCGCCGGTGGAACAGGGGATCAGCCCCAGCATTTT. The rearrangement links TRBV29-1 to TRBJ1-5, with TRBD1 matching 7 bases. Trimming at V came to 7 bases and at J to 5 bases, leaving 8 bases not matched to a gene. The CDR3 sequence is 13 residues long. The V gene's germline CDR1 is SQVTM and CDR2 ANQGSEA.